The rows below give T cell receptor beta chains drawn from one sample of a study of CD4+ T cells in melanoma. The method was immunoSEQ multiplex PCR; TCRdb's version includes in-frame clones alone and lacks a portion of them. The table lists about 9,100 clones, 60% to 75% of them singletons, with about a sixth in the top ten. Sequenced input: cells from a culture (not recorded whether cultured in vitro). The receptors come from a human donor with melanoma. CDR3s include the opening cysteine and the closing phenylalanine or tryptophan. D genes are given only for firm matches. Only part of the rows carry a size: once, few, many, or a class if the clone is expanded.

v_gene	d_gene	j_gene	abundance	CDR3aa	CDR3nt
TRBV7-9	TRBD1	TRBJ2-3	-	CASELHGQGADTQYF	TGTGCCAGCGAACTCCACGGACAGGGGGCAGATACGCAGTATTTT
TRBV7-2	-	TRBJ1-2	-	CASSIKTGTGYTF	TGTGCCAGCAGCATAAAAACCGGGACAGGCTACACCTTC
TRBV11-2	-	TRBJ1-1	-	CASSLTWGEMNTEAFF	TGTGCCAGCAGCTTAACCTGGGGCGAAATGAACACTGAAGCTTTCTTT
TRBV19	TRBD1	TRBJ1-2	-	CASSRVQGQGNGYTF	TGTGCCAGTAGTAGAGTACAGGGACAGGGCAATGGCTACACCTTC
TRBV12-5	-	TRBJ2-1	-	CASGLRPGTGAYNEQFF	TGTGCTAGTGGTTTGCGCCCCGGGACTGGGGCGTACAATGAGCAGTTCTTC
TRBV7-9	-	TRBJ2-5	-	CASSLDQETQYF	TGTGCCAGCAGCCTAGACCAAGAGACCCAGTACTTC
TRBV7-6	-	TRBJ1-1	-	CASSPQDRNTEAFF	TGTGCCAGCAGCCCCCAGGACAGAAACACTGAAGCTTTCTTT
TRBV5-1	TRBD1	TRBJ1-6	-	CASSRGTEHNSPLHF	TGCGCCAGCAGCCGCGGGACAGAGCATAATTCACCCCTCCACTTT
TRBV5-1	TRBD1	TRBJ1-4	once	CASSPGATGREKLFF	TGCGCCAGCAGCCCCGGTGCGACAGGGCGGGAAAAACTGTTTTTT
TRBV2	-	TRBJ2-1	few	CASRGTGTEQFF	TGTGCCAGCAGGGGTACCGGGACAGAGCAGTTCTTC
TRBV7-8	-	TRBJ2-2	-	CASRTDTGGELFF	TGTGCCAGCAGGACCGACACCGGCGGGGAGCTGTTTTTT
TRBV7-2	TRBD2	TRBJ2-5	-	CASSFAGTSEETQYF	TGTGCCAGCAGCTTCGCCGGGACTAGCGAGGAGACCCAGTACTTC
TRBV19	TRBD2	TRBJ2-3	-	CASSIDWGSGRDTQYF	TGTGCCAGTAGTATAGATTGGGGTAGCGGGAGGGATACGCAGTATTTT
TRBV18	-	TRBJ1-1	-	CASSPPGLTNTEAFF	TGTGCCAGCTCACCGCCCGGGCTGACGAACACTGAAGCTTTCTTT
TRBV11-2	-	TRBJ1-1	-	CASSSRSAGYSSEAFF	TGTGCCAGCAGCTCCCGATCGGCGGGGTACAGTAGTGAAGCTTTCTTT
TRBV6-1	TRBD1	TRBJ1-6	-	CASSTDRRSNSPLHF	TGTGCCAGCAGTACGGACAGGCGAAGTAATTCACCCCTCCACTTT
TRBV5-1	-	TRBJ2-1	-	CASSFRQGSYNEQFF	TGCGCCAGCAGCTTTCGCCAGGGATCCTACAATGAGCAGTTCTTC
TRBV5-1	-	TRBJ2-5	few	CASSSQILGQGGETQYF	TGCGCCAGCAGCTCCCAAATTTTAGGGCAGGGCGGAGAGACCCAGTACTTC
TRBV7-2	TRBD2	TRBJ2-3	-	CASRLAGGPTDTQYF	TGTGCCAGCAGATTAGCGGGGGGGCCCACAGATACGCAGTATTTT
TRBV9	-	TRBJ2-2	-	CASSVAGSHLNTGELFF	TGTGCCAGCAGCGTAGCCGGAAGCCACCTCAACACCGGGGAGCTGTTTTTT
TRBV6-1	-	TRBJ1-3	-	CATRAQGNTIYF	TGTGCCACACGCGCCCAGGGAAACACCATATATTTT
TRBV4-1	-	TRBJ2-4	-	CASSQDRAALAKNIQYF	TGCGCCAGCAGCCAAGATCGGGCAGCACTAGCCAAAAACATTCAGTACTTC
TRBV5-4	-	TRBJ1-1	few	CASSLGDRLGTEAFF	TGTGCCAGCAGCTTGGGAGACAGGCTAGGCACTGAAGCTTTCTTT
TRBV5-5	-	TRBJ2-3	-	CASSLEERWTQYF	TGTGCCAGCAGCTTGGAGGAGAGGTGGACGCAGTATTTT
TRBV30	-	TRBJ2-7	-	CAWSQMAYEQYF	TGTGCCTGGAGTCAGATGGCCTACGAGCAGTACTTC
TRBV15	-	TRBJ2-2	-	CATSLTAGSGELFF	TGTGCCACCAGCCTCACGGCAGGGTCCGGGGAGCTGTTTTTT
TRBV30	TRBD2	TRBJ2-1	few	CAWSGLVNEQFF	TGTGCCTGGAGCGGACTAGTAAATGAGCAGTTCTTC
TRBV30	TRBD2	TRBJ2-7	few	CAWSVQGSGGREQYF	TGTGCCTGGAGTGTACAAGGGTCGGGAGGGCGCGAGCAGTACTTC
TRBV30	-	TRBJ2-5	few	CAWSVRDIWVQETQYF	TGTGCCTGGAGTGTCAGGGACATATGGGTCCAAGAGACCCAGTACTTC
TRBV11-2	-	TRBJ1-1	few	CASSLQFGQKNTEAFF	TGTGCCAGCAGTTTACAATTCGGACAGAAGAACACTGAAGCTTTCTTT
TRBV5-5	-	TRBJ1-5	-	CASSKGQSNQPQHF	TGTGCCAGCAGCAAAGGACAGAGCAATCAGCCCCAGCATTTT
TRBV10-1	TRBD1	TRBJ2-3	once	CASSEPGQGWYF	TGCGCCAGCAGTGAACCGGGACAGGGGTGGTATTTT
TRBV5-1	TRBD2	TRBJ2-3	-	CASSVQRGGTDTQYF	TGCGCCAGCAGCGTCCAGCGGGGGGGCACAGATACGCAGTATTTT
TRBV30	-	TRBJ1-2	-	CAWSRGGAYGYTF	TGTGCCTGGAGCCGGGGGGGGGCCTATGGCTACACCTTC
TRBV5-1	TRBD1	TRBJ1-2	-	CASSATTGNYGYTF	TGCGCCAGCAGCGCCACGACAGGGAACTATGGCTACACCTTC
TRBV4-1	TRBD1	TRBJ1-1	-	CASSQVGGQEIEAFF	TGCGCCAGCAGCCAAGTTGGGGGACAGGAGATTGAAGCTTTCTTT
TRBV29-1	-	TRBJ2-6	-	CSVGAVAGANVLTF	TGCAGCGTTGGGGCGGTAGCTGGGGCCAACGTCCTGACTTTC
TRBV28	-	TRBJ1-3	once	CASSFQDSGNTIYF	TGTGCCAGCAGTTTCCAGGACTCTGGAAACACCATATATTTT
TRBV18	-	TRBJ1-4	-	CASSPQGGNEKLFF	TGTGCCAGCTCACCACAGGGGGGCAATGAAAAACTGTTTTTT
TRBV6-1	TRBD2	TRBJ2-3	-	CASITTSGGLEYF	TGTGCCAGCATCACAACCTCGGGGGGGCTGGAGTATTTT
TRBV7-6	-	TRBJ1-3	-	CASSLSPGGNTIYF	TGTGCCAGCAGCTTATCCCCGGGGGGAAACACCATATATTTT